The rows below give T cell receptor beta chains drawn from one sample of a study of CD8+ T cells in alopecia areata. Sequencing used immunoSEQ multiplex PCR; TCRdb keeps in-frame clones, though not all of them. The data hold 150,000 to 200,000 clones, with about 65% observed a single time. Sequenced here: CD4+ T cells sorted from blood, sampled at week 49, from a patient treated with tofacitinib. These TCRs come from a human donor with alopecia areata. Each CDR3 is given with its conserved first and last residue. D genes are given only for firm matches. The listing skips clone size in some rows; elsewhere it reads once, few, many or a size class.

j_gene,d_gene,abundance,v_gene,CDR3nt,CDR3aa
TRBJ1-5,.,.,TRBV19,TGTGCCAGTAGTACCGAACCAGGGATTCAGCCCCAGCATTTT,CASSTEPGIQPQHF
TRBJ2-7,TRBD2,.,TRBV7-6,TGTGCCAGCAGCCTAACAGCGGGGGGGAACTTATACGAGCAGTACTTC,CASSLTAGGNLYEQYF
TRBJ1-1,.,.,TRBV18,TGTGCCAGCTCACCGGCAGGGGTGTCCACTGAAGCTTTCTTT,CASSPAGVSTEAFF
TRBJ1-1,.,.,TRBV6-1,TGTGCCAGCAGGCTTCCAAACACTGAAGCTTTCTTT,CASRLPNTEAFF
TRBJ1-3,.,.,TRBV29-1,TGCAGCGCCCAGCGGGGATTTGGAAACACCATATATTTT,CSAQRGFGNTIYF
TRBJ2-5,TRBD1,few,TRBV2,TGTGCCAGCAGCATGTCGGGACAGGGTGGATTGGAGACCCAGTACTTC,CASSMSGQGGLETQYF
TRBJ1-6,TRBD1,.,TRBV18,TGTGCCAGCTCACAGCTAGGACAGGGATATGAACCCTCACCCCTCCACTTT,CASSQLGQGYEPSPLHF
TRBJ2-6,.,.,TRBV29-1,TGCAGCGTTCCCGGTCACTCTGGGGCCAACGTCCTGACTTTC,CSVPGHSGANVLTF
TRBJ2-6,TRBD2,.,TRBV30,TGTGCCTGGAGTGTAGGGACTAGCGGGTTGGTCCTGACTTTC,CAWSVGTSGLVLTF
TRBJ1-2,.,.,TRBV2,TGTGCCAGCAGTGAATTCGAGGGATATGGCTACACCTTC,CASSEFEGYGYTF
TRBJ1-2,.,.,TRBV29-1,TGCAGCGTTGACTTGGGAGTCACCGCGCGGGGAAAAGGTGGCTACACCTTC,CSVDLGVTARGKGGYTF
TRBJ2-2,.,many,TRBV2,TGTGCGAGCAGGGGGGATACCACCGGGGAGCTGTTTTTT,CASRGDTTGELFF
TRBJ2-7,.,.,TRBV7-2,TGTGCCAGCAGCCCTTCCTACGAGCAGTACTTC,CASSPSYEQYF
TRBJ1-2,.,.,TRBV15,TGTGCCACCAGCGAGGGACTTCCCTCGAACTATGGCTACACCTTC,CATSEGLPSNYGYTF
TRBJ1-2,.,.,TRBV15,TGTGCCACCAGCAGAGTGCCGAATGGCTACACCTTC,CATSRVPNGYTF
TRBJ1-6,TRBD1,.,TRBV7-2,TGTGCCAGCACCCAAGGGACCGACAGGGGGTGGTCACCCCTCCACTTT,CASTQGTDRGWSPLHF
TRBJ2-2,TRBD1,.,TRBV30,TGTGCCTGGAACCCGGGACAGGTTCCCGGGGAGCTGTTTTTT,CAWNPGQVPGELFF
TRBJ1-4,.,few,TRBV2,TGTGCCAGCAGTAGGACGTCAACGAATGAAAAACTGTTTTTT,CASSRTSTNEKLFF
TRBJ1-2,.,.,TRBV30,TGTGCCTGGAGTATACCGGGACGGAGGAACTATGGCTACACCTTC,CAWSIPGRRNYGYTF
TRBJ1-1,.,once,TRBV5-1,TGCGCCAGCCGTCAGGAGGTGAACACTGAAGCTTTCTTT,CASRQEVNTEAFF
TRBJ2-3,.,few,TRBV10-3,TGTGCCACCAGCCAGACAGATACGCAGTATTTT,CATSQTDTQYF
TRBJ1-1,.,.,TRBV29-1,TGCAGCGCCCAGGACACTGAAGCTTTCTTT,CSAQDTEAFF
TRBJ2-7,TRBD2,.,TRBV6-5,TGTGCCAGCAGCGCAACTAGCGGGGGGTCTCGCGAGCAGTACTTC,CASSATSGGSREQYF
TRBJ2-3,.,few,TRBV5-1,TGCGCCAGCAGCTTCACCTTCGAGGGGACCACAGATACGCAGTATTTT,CASSFTFEGTTDTQYF
TRBJ1-1,TRBD1,.,TRBV29-1,TGCAGCGCGGACAGGGTGCCCACTGAAGCTTTCTTT,CSADRVPTEAFF
TRBJ2-3,TRBD1,.,TRBV29-1,TGCAGCGTTGAGCAGGGACAGGTTGATGCAGATACGCAGTATTTT,CSVEQGQVDADTQYF
TRBJ1-5,TRBD1,few,TRBV6-5,TGTGCCAGCAGTCCGGGACAGGAACGCAATCAGCCCCAGCATTTT,CASSPGQERNQPQHF
TRBJ2-5,.,.,TRBV7-2,TGTGCCAGCAGCTTAGACGGGGCCCAGTACTTC,CASSLDGAQYF
TRBJ2-3,.,.,TRBV5-1,TGCGCCAGCAGCTCCCGGGACACCCGCACAGATACGCAGTATTTT,CASSSRDTRTDTQYF
TRBJ2-7,.,once,TRBV7-3,TGTGCCAGCAGCCCCCAACCGGAGGGCTACGAGCAGTACTTC,CASSPQPEGYEQYF
TRBJ1-5,.,.,TRBV27,TGTGCCAGCCGAGGGAGTAGCAATCAGCCCCAGCATTTT,CASRGSSNQPQHF
TRBJ2-3,TRBD1,many,TRBV6-1,TGTGCCAGCACCGAGGACAGGAGCACAGATACGCAGTATTTT,CASTEDRSTDTQYF
TRBJ2-1,TRBD1,.,TRBV7-2,TGTGCCAGCAGCCCCCAGACAGGGGGTGCAGGGGAACAGTTCTTC,CASSPQTGGAGEQFF
TRBJ2-1,TRBD2,few,TRBV7-2,TGTGCCAGCAGCTTAGCGGCGGGGGGGCCCAATGAGCAGTTCTTC,CASSLAAGGPNEQFF
TRBJ2-3,TRBD2,.,TRBV28,TGTGCCAGCAGTTTAACTAGCGGGGGACGAAGCACAGATACGCAGTATTTT,CASSLTSGGRSTDTQYF
TRBJ1-4,.,.,TRBV29-1,TGCAGCGTTGGGGTCCCGGGACTTAATGAAAAACTGTTTTTT,CSVGVPGLNEKLFF
TRBJ1-2,.,.,TRBV27,TGTGCCAGCAGTTCAGGAGGAGGCTACACCTTC,CASSSGGGYTF
TRBJ1-2,.,.,TRBV28,TGTGCCAGCAGTCCCCCAGGGAGGACAGAGGGCTACACCTTC,CASSPPGRTEGYTF
TRBJ2-3,.,.,TRBV14,TGTGCCAGCAGCCAAGTCGATACGCAGTATTTT,CASSQVDTQYF
TRBJ2-5,.,few,TRBV6-5,TGTGCCAGCAGGCAATCGGGAGAGACCCAGTACTTC,CASRQSGETQYF